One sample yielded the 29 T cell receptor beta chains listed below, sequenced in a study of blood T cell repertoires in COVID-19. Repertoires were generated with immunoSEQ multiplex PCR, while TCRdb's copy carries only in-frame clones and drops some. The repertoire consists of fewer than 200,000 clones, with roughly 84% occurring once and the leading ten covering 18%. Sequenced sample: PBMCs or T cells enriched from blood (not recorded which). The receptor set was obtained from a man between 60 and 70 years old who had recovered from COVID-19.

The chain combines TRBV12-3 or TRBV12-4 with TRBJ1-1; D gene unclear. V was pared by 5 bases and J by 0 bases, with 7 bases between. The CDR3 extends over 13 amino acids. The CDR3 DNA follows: TGTGCCAGCAGTCCCCAGGTGAACACTGAAGCTTTCTTT. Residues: CASSPQVNTEAFF.

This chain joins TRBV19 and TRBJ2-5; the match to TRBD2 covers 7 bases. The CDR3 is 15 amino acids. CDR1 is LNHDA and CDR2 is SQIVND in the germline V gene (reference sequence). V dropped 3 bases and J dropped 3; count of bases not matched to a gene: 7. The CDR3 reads CASSIYESGKETQYF. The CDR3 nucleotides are TGTGCCAGTAGTATTTATGAGAGCGGGAAAGAGACCCAGTACTTC.

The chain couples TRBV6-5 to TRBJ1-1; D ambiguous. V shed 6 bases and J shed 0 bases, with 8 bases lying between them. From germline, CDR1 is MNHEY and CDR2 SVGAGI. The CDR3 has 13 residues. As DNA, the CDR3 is TGTGCCAGCAGCCGAACTGTGAACACTGAAGCTTTCTTT. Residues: CASSRTVNTEAFF.

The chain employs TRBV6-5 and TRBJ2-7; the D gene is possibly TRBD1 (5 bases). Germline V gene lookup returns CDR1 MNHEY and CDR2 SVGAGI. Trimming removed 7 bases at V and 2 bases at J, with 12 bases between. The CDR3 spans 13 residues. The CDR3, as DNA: TGTGCCAGCAACGAACGACAGACCTACGAGCAGTACTTC. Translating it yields CASNERQTYEQYF.

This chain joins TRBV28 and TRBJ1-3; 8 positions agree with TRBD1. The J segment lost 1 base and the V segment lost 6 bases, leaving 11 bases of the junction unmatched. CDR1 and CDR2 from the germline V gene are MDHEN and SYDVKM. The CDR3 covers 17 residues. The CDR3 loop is CASRDGTGGRSGNTIYF. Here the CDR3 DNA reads TGTGCCAGCAGGGACGGGACAGGTGGTAGATCTGGAAACACCATATATTTT.

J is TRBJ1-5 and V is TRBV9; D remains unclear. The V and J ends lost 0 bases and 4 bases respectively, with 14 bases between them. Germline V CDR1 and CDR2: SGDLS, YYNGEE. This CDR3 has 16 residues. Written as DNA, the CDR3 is TGTGCCAGCAGCGTAGGTACAGATTATTGGAATCAGCCCCAGCATTTT. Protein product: CASSVGTDYWNQPQHF.

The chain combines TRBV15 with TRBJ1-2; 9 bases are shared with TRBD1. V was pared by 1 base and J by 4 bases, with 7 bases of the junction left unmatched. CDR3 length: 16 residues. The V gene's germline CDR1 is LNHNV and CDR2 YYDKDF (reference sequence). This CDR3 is CATSRGTGASFYGYTF. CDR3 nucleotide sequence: TGTGCCACCAGCAGAGGGACAGGGGCTTCTTTCTATGGCTACACCTTC. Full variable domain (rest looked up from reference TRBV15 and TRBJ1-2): DAMVIQNPRYQVTQFGKPVTLSCSQTLNHNVMYWYQQKSSQAPKLLFHYYDKDFNNEADTPDNFQSRRPNTSFCFLDIRSPGLGDTAMYLCATSRGTGASFYGYTFGSGTRLTVV.

The CDR3 bases are TGTGCCAGCAGCCCGGGAGCCACTGAAGCTTTCTTT. It is translated as CASSPGATEAFF. This chain connects TRBV28 to TRBJ1-1; D gene uncertain. The CDR3 is made up of 12 amino acids. From germline, CDR1 is MDHEN and CDR2 SYDVKM. Trimming removed 6 bases from V and 4 bases from J, with 9 bases in between.

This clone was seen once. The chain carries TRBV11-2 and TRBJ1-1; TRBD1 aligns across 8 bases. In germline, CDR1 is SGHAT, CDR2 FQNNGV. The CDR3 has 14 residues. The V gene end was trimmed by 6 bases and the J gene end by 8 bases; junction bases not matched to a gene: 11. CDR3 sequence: CASRPGTGRQEAFF. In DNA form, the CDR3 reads TGTGCCAGCAGACCCGGGACAGGACGACAGGAAGCTTTCTTT.

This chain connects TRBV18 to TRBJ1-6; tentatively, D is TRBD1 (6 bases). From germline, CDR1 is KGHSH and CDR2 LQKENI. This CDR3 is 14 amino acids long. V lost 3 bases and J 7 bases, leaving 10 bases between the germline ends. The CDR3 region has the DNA TGTGCCAGCTCACCCGACAGGATCAATTCACCCCTCCACTTT. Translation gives CASSPDRINSPLHF.

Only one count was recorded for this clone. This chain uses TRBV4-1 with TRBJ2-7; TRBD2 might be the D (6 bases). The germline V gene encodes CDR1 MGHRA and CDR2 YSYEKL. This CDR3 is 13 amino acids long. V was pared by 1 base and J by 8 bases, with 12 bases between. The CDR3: CASSQVRRGKQYF. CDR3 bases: TGCGCCAGCAGCCAAGTCAGGAGGGGCAAGCAGTACTTC.

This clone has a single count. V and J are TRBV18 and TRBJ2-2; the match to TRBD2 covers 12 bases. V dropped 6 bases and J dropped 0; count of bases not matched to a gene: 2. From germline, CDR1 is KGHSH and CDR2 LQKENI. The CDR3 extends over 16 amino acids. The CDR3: CASSRLAGANTGELFF. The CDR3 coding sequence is TGTGCCAGCTCCAGACTAGCGGGGGCGAACACCGGGGAGCTGTTTTTT.

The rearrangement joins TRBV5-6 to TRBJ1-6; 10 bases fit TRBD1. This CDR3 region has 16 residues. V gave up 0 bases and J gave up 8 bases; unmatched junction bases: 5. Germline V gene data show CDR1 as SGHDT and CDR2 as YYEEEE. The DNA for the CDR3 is TGTGCCAGCAGCTTGGCTTTAGGGACAGGGGATTCACCCCTCCACTTT. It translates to CASSLALGTGDSPLHF.

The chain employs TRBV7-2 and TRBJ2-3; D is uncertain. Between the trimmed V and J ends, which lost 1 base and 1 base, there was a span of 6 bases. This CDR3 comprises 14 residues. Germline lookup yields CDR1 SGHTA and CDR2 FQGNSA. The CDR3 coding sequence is TGTGCCAGCAGCTTAGTGGCTGGCACAGATACGCAGTATTTT. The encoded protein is CASSLVAGTDTQYF.

CDR3 DNA: TGTGCCAGCTCCCGCAAACCGGGACAACTCACCGGGGAGCTGTTTTTT. It encodes CASSRKPGQLTGELFF. The chain couples TRBV18 to TRBJ2-2, with a weak D call TRBD1 (6 bases). The germline V gene has CDR1 KGHSH and CDR2 LQKENI. This CDR3 spans 16 amino acids. V gave up 6 bases and J gave up 4 bases, with 18 bases separating them.

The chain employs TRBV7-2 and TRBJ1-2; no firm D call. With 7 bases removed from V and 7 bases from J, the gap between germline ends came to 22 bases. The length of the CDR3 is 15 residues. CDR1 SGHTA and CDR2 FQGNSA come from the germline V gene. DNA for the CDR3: TGTGCCAGCAACTTCGAGGGTCGGTCGGGGTCTGGCTACACCTTC. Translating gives CASNFEGRSGSGYTF.

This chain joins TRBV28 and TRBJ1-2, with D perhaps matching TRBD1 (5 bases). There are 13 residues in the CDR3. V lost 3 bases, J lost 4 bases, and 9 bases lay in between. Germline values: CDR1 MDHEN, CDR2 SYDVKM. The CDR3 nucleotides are TGTGCCAGCAGTTTGACAGTGGTCTATGGCTACACCTTC. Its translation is CASSLTVVYGYTF.

As DNA, the CDR3 is TGTGCCAGCAGGGAGCGATTCTCCTCCTACGAGCAGTACTTC. Its translation is CASRERFSSYEQYF. This sequence joins TRBV6-5 and TRBJ2-7, with D uncertain. Germline CDR1 is MNHEY and CDR2 is SVGAGI. Trimming shortened V by 6 bases and J by 0 bases, and 12 bases separated the two germline ends. This CDR3 spans 14 amino acids.

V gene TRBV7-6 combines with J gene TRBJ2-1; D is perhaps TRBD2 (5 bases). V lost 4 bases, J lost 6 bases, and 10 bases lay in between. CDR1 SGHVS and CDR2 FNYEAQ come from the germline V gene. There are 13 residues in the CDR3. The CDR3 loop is CASSYTTSNEQFF. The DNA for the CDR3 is TGTGCCAGCAGCTATACTACTAGCAATGAGCAGTTCTTC.

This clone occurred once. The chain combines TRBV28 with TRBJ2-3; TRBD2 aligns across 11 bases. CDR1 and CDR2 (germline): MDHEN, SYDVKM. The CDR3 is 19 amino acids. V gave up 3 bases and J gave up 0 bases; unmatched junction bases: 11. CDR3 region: CASSFPASGRISSTDTQYF. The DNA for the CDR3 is TGTGCCAGCAGTTTCCCGGCTAGCGGGAGGATCTCTAGCACAGATACGCAGTATTTT.

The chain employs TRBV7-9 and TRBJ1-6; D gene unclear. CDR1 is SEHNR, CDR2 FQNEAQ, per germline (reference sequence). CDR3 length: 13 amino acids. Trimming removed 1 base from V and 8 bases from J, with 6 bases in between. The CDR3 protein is CASSLDVDSPLHF. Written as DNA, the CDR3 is TGTGCCAGCAGCTTAGATGTAGATTCACCCCTCCACTTT.

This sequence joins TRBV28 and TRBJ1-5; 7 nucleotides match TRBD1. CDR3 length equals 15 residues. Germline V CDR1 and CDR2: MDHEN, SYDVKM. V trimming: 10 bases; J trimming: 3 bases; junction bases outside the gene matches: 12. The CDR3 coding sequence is TGTGCCACCAAGACAGGGAGGTGGCCCAATCAGCCCCAGCATTTT. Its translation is CATKTGRWPNQPQHF.

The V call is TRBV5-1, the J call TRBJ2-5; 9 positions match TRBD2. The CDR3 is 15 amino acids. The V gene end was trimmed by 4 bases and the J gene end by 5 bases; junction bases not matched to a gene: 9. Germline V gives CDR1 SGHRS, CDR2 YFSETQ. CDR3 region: CASSPWGGGAETQYF. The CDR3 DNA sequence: TGCGCCAGCAGCCCCTGGGGCGGGGGGGCGGAGACCCAGTACTTC.

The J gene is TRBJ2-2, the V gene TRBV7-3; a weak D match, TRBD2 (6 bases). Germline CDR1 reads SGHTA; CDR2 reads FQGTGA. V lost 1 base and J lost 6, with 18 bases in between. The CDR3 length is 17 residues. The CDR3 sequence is CASSLSGGKGSAGELFF. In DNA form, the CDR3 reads TGTGCCAGCAGCTTAAGTGGCGGGAAGGGGTCTGCCGGGGAGCTGTTTTTT.

The CDR3 DNA is TGTGCCAGCCACGTAGTTGGCAATCAGCCCCAGCATTTT. Translation: CASHVVGNQPQHF. This chain connects TRBV28 to TRBJ1-5; no firm D call. Germline V lookup: CDR1 MDHEN, CDR2 SYDVKM. V was clipped by 8 bases and J by 2 bases, with 10 bases between them. CDR3 length: 13 residues. The full variable domain, with the rest looked up from reference TRBV28 and TRBJ1-5, is DVKVTQSSRYLVKRTGEKVFLECVQDMDHENMFWYRQDPGLGLRLIYFSYDVKMKEKGDIPEGYSVSREKKERFSLILESASTNQTSMYLCASHVVGNQPQHFGDGTRLSIL.

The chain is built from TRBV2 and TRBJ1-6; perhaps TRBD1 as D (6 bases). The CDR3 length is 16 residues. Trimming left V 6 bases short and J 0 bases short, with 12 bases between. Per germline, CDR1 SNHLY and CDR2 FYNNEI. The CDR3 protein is CASSLTGSSYNSPLHF. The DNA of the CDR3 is TGTGCCAGCAGCTTAACAGGGAGCTCCTATAATTCACCCCTCCACTTT.

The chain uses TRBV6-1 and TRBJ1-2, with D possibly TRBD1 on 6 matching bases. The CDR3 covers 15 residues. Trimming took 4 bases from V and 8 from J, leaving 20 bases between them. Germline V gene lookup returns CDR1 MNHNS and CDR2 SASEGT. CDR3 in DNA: TGTGCCAGCAGTGGGCGGATGGGGGGGGCTCAGGGCTACACCTTC. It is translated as CASSGRMGGAQGYTF.

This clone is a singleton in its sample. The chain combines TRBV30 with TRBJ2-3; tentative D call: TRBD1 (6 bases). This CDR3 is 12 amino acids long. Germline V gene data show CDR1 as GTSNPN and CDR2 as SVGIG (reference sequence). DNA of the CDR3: TGTGCTTCCTACAGGGATTTGGATACGCAGTATTTT. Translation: CASYRDLDTQYF.

As DNA, the CDR3 is TGTGCCAGCAGTGAATGGGGCTCCGGCGAGCAGTACTTC. This encodes CASSEWGSGEQYF. The chain joins TRBV2 to TRBJ2-7; TRBD1 is a possible D gene (5 bases). V was cut by 2 bases and J by 6 bases, with 11 bases left in between. The CDR3 contains 13 residues. Germline V CDR1 and CDR2: SNHLY, FYNNEI.